This T cell receptor beta chain appears in the sequencing data of a study of identical twins. The CDR3 is made up of 13 amino acids. The germline gives CDR1 LNHNV, CDR2 YYDKDF (reference sequence). V lost 1 base and J lost 3, with 5 bases in between. Every sampled donor was Caucasian and healthy. This clonotype was seen a handful of times. Its antigen remains unknown. Study-level findings and limits: Conclusions leaned on cross-sectional statistical analysis and did not track the same donors over time.

A universal primer site came from template switching; cDNA carried unique molecular identifiers. TCRdb ran MiXCR on the 5' RACE reads and lists one entry per CDR3 protein. The top ten hold around 1% of the sample, which has over 500,000 distinct CDR3 sequences, around 20% seen once. These data also featured in a second study, about T cells expressing NK-cell markers. That study adds: About 6 donors had dominant NKG2C+ clonotypes that comprised about 1.0-7.0% of their CD8+ T cells.

Input material: CD4+ T cells sorted from blood. The clonotype was recovered from a woman younger than 30 in good health. The J gene is TRBJ2-3, the V gene TRBV15; D is unclear. The CDR3 DNA is TGTGCCACCAGCAGAGCGTGGACAGATACGCAGTATTTT. Translated: CATSRAWTDTQYF.